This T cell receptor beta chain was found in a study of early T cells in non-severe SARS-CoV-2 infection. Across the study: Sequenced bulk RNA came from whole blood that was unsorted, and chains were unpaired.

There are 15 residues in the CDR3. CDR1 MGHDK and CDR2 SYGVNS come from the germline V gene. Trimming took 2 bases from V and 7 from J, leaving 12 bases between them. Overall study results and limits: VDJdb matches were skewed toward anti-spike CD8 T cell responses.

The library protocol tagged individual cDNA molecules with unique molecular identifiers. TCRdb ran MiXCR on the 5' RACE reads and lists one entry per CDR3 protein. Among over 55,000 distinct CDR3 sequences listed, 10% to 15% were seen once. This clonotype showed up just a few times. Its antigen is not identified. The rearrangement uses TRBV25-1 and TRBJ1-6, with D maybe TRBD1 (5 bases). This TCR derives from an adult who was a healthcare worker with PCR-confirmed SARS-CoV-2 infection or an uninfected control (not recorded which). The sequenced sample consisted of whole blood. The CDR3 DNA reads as TGTGCCAGCAGTGAAGGATGGAAGGGGAATTCACCCCTCCACTTT. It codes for CASSEGWKGNSPLHF. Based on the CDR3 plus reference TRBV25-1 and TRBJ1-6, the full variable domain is EADIYQTPRYLVIGTGKKITLECSQTMGHDKMYWYQQDPGMELHLIHYSYGVNSTEKGDLSSESTVSRIRTEHFPLTLESARPSHTSQYLCASSEGWKGNSPLHFGNGTRLTVT.